A single sample is the source of the 18 T cell receptor beta chains below, sequenced in a study of post-analysis software for immune sequencing data. Included in the TCR beta cDNA libraries were unique molecular identifiers. TCRdb recomputed calls from the PCR reads with MiXCR, one row per CDR3 protein. The sample lists about 200,000 distinct CDR3 sequences; 29% were seen once. Study-wide results and caveats: The five TRBV segments detected at higher frequency in patients than in controls included TRBV5-6, TRBV5-1 and TRBV20-1.

The antigens of these receptors remain unknown. Sequences were obtained from blood. Source of these receptors: a girl under 18 with multiple sclerosis.

Many counts were recorded for this clonotype. The chain joins TRBV5-1 to TRBJ2-7, with TRBD1 as a possible D gene (5 bases). This CDR3 comprises 15 residues. Germline V gene sequence: CDR1 SGHRS, CDR2 YFSETQ. The V gene lost 1 base and the J gene lost 6 bases, with 17 bases spanning the gap. CDR3: CASSLSPAGPLEQYF. The CDR3 bases are TGCGCCAGCAGCTTGAGTCCCGCAGGGCCCCTCGAGCAGTACTTC. The whole variable domain, remainder taken from reference TRBV5-1 and TRBJ2-7, is KAGVTQTPRYLIKTRGQQVTLSCSPISGHRSVSWYQQTPGQGLQFLFEYFSETQRNKGNFPGRFSGRQFSNSRSEMNVSTLELGDSALYLCASSLSPAGPLEQYFGPGTRLTVT.

This clonotype was detected ten times or more. The gene calls are TRBV7-2 and TRBJ2-1; no clear D. Germline assignment: CDR1 SGHTA and CDR2 FQGNSA. Trimming stripped 1 base from V and 9 bases from J, with 13 bases between. CDR3 size: 14 residues. The CDR3, as DNA: TGTGCCAGCAGCTTAGTTTCCCCTCCAGTTGAGCAGTTCTTC. It translates to CASSLVSPPVEQFF.

This clonotype has a handful of counts. The rearrangement links TRBV5-1 to TRBJ1-2; D unresolved. Germline CDR1 SGHRS, CDR2 YFSETQ. Trimming took off 4 bases at V and 8 bases at J, with 18 bases between the two ends. The length of the CDR3 is 14 residues. CDR3 region: CASSPIGGLLGYTF. The CDR3, as DNA: TGCGCCAGCAGCCCTATTGGAGGGCTCTTGGGCTACACCTTC.

Of note for this clonotype: Just one base apart from a much larger clone, this may be a read error. The V and J genes are TRBV7-9 and TRBJ2-3; possibly TRBD2 for D (6 bases). V lost 3 bases, J lost 0 bases, and 10 bases lay in between. Germline CDR1 is SEHNR and CDR2 is FQNEAQ (reference sequence). CDR3 length equals 15 residues. CDR3 loop: CASSLGLGSTDTQYF. For the CDR3, the DNA is TGTGCCAGCAGCTTGGGACTGGGAAGCACAGATACGCAGTATTTT.

As regards this clonotype: A much larger clone differs from this one at a single base, so this may be a read error. The V gene is TRBV27, the J gene TRBJ2-1, with 10 bases that match TRBD2. The J segment lost 8 bases and the V segment lost 11 bases, leaving 9 bases of the junction unmatched. Per the germline V gene, CDR1 is MNHEY and CDR2 is SMNVEV (reference sequence). The CDR3 extends over 13 amino acids. CDR3 residues: CASKRSGRDEQFF. CDR3 bases: TGTGCCTCCAAGCGGAGCGGGAGGGATGAGCAGTTCTTC.

In DNA form, the CDR3 reads TGTGCCAGCAGTGGACGACGGGGAAGCAATCAGCCCCAGCATTTT. This codes for CASSGRRGSNQPQHF. The rearrangement links TRBV28 to TRBJ1-5; D unresolved. The CDR3 loop spans 15 amino acids. Germline V gene lookup returns CDR1 MDHEN and CDR2 SYDVKM. Trimming cost V 5 bases and J 1 base, with 12 bases left between them.

This clonotype was counted between two and nine times. V is TRBV20-1 and J is TRBJ1-2, with 9 bases identical to TRBD1. The V gene end was trimmed by 2 bases and the J gene end by 4 bases; junction bases not matched to a gene: 8. The CDR3 contains 15 residues. Germline V gives CDR1 DFQATT, CDR2 SNEGSKA (reference sequence). The CDR3 protein is CSARYNRGLVYGYTF. The CDR3 region has the DNA TGCAGTGCTAGATATAACAGGGGGCTGGTCTATGGCTACACCTTC.

V is TRBV5-1 and J is TRBJ1-5; perhaps TRBD1 as D (6 bases). V was pared by 5 bases and J by 9 bases, with 15 bases between. Germline CDR1 SGHRS, CDR2 YFSETQ. The CDR3 sequence is 13 residues long. The CDR3 is CASRGGAQGPQHF. The CDR3 nucleotides are TGCGCCAGCAGAGGGGGAGCCCAAGGGCCCCAGCATTTT.

As regards this clonotype: A much larger clone differs by one base, so this may be a read error. The J gene is TRBJ2-1, the V gene TRBV4-1; a possible D gene is TRBD1 (7 bases). Between the trimmed V and J ends, which lost 3 bases and 4 bases, there was a span of 16 bases. The CDR3 extends over 16 amino acids. The germline gives CDR1 MGHRA, CDR2 YSYEKL. The CDR3 is CASSHLTQGTYNEQFF. CDR3 sequence (DNA): TGCGCCAGCAGCCACCTGACACAGGGGACTTACAATGAGCAGTTCTTC.

The chain uses TRBV29-1 and TRBJ2-1; TRBD2 matches at 9 bases. This CDR3 region has 12 residues. Germline trimming cut 4 bases from V and 8 bases from J; bases unmatched to any gene: 3. Germline V lookup: CDR1 SQVTM, CDR2 ANQGSEA. The CDR3 is CSVGASGDEQFF. Written as DNA, the CDR3 is TGCAGCGTTGGGGCTAGCGGGGATGAGCAGTTCTTC.

This clonotype was detected ten times or more. The chain combines TRBV7-2 with TRBJ2-1; the match to TRBD2 covers 9 bases. The germline V gene has CDR1 SGHTA and CDR2 FQGNSA. With 5 bases clipped from V and 3 bases from J, the junction kept 8 bases outside the gene matches. This CDR3 contains 16 residues. CDR3 loop: CASSPRREGRYNEQFF. The CDR3 DNA follows: TGTGCCAGCAGCCCACGGCGGGAGGGCCGCTACAATGAGCAGTTCTTC.

The V call is TRBV29-1, the J call TRBJ1-2; 7 positions match TRBD1. Germline loops: CDR1 SQVTM, CDR2 ANQGSEA. The CDR3 runs 13 residues. Trimming cost V 8 bases and J 0 bases; bases outside gene matches: 6. CDR3 DNA sequence: TGCAGCATCCCAGGGGGAACTAACTATGGCTACACCTTC. This codes for CSIPGGTNYGYTF.

This clonotype has a handful of counts. V usage is TRBV20-1 and J usage is TRBJ1-6; possible D gene TRBD1, 6 bases. Between the trimmed V and J ends, which lost 3 bases and 2 bases, there was a span of 8 bases. The CDR3 is 14 residues long. CDR1 is DFQATT, CDR2 SNEGSKA, per germline (reference sequence). CDR3 sequence reads: CSARQGTYNSPLHF. CDR3 sequence (DNA): TGCAGTGCTAGGCAGGGGACCTATAATTCACCCCTCCACTTT.

This clonotype was detected only a few times. The chain links TRBV28 to TRBJ1-2; D is uncertain. V was pared by 7 bases and J by 5 bases, with 17 bases between. CDR3 length: 14 amino acids. CDR1 and CDR2 (germline): MDHEN, SYDVKM. The CDR3 loop is CASTSLAPSYGYTF. DNA of the CDR3: TGTGCCAGCACCTCCCTCGCACCTTCTTATGGCTACACCTTC.

This clonotype appeared a single time. A much larger clone differs from this one at a single base, so this may be a read error. The chain combines TRBV7-2 with TRBJ2-3, with 11 bases matching TRBD2. Losses at the gene ends were 5 bases for V and 6 bases for J; bases not matched to a gene: 7. The CDR3 is made up of 15 amino acids. The germline gives CDR1 SGHTA, CDR2 FQGNSA. Here the CDR3 reads CASSVTSGGLDTQYF. CDR3 nucleotides: TGTGCCAGCAGCGTCACTAGCGGGGGCCTCGATACGCAGTATTTT.

This rearrangement joins TRBV6-5 to TRBJ2-1, with D perhaps assigned TRBD1 or TRBD2 (5 bases each). The CDR3 length is 13 residues. V was pared by 6 bases and J by 10 bases, with 16 bases between. Germline V gene data show CDR1 as MNHEY and CDR2 as SVGAGI. The CDR3 DNA follows: TGTGCCAGCAGCTACACCGGGGCAGGGGAGCAGTTCTTC. Translated: CASSYTGAGEQFF.

This clonotype was counted at least ten times. The J gene is TRBJ2-5, the V gene TRBV7-2; no reliable D call. Germline CDR1 is SGHTA and CDR2 is FQGNSA. The length of the CDR3 is 13 residues. V lost 3 bases to trimming and J lost 6 bases, with 11 bases between them. For the CDR3, the DNA is TGTGCCAGCAGCTTCCGAGATCTGAAGACCCAGTACTTC. It specifies CASSFRDLKTQYF.

This clonotype has a handful of counts. This sequence joins TRBV5-1 and TRBJ2-5, with TRBD2 matching 8 bases. Germline CDR1 is SGHRS and CDR2 is YFSETQ. V shed 2 bases and J 11 bases; nucleotides not matched to a gene: 17. The CDR3 is 16 residues long. CDR3 in amino acids: CASSFTRGTRLNEQYF. CDR3 nucleotide sequence: TGCGCCAGCAGCTTCACACGTGGGACTAGGCTCAATGAGCAGTACTTC.